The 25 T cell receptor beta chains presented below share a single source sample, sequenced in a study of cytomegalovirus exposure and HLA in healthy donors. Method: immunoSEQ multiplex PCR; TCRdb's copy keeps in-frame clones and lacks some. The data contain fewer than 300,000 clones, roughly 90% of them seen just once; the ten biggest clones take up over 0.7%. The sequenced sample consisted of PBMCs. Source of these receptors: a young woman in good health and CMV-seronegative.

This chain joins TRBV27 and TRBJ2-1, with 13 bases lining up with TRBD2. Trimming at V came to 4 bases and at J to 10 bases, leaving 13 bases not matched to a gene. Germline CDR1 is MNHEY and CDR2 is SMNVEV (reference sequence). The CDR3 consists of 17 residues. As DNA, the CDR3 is TGTGCCAGCAGTTCACTTCCCGGACTAGCGGGGGTGAGGGAGCAGTTCTTC. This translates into CASSSLPGLAGVREQFF.

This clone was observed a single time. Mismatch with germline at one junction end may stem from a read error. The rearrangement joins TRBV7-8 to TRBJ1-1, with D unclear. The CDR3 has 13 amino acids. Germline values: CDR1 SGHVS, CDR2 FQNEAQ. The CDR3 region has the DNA TGTGCCAGCAGCGTAGCCCGGGGAACTGAAGCTTTCTTT. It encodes CASSVARGTEAFF.

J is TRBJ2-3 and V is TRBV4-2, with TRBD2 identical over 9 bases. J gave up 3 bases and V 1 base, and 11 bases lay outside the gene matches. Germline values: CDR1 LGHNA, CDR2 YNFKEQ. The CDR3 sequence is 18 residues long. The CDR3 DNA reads TGTGCCAGCAGCCAAGTGGGGCGCGGGAGGGCCGGGACAGATACGCAGTATTTT. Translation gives CASSQVGRGRAGTDTQYF.

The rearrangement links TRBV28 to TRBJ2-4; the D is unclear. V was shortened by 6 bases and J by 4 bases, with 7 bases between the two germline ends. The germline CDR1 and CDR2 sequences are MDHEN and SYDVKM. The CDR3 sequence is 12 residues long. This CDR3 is CASRHSKNIQYF. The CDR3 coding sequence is TGTGCCAGCAGGCACTCAAAAAACATTCAGTACTTC.

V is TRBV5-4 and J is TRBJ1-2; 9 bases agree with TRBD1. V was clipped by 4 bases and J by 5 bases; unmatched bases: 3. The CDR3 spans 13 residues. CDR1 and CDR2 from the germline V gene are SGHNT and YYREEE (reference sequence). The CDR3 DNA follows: TGTGCCAGCAGCGACAGGGGGATATATGGCTACACCTTC. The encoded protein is CASSDRGIYGYTF.

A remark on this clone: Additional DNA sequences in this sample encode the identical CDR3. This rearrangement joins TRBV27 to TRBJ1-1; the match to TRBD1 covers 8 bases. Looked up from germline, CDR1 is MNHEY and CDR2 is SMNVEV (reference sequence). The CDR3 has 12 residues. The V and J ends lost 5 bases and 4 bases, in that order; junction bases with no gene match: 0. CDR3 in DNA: TGTGCCAGCAGTACAGGGGGCACTGAAGCTTTCTTT. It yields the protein CASSTGGTEAFF.

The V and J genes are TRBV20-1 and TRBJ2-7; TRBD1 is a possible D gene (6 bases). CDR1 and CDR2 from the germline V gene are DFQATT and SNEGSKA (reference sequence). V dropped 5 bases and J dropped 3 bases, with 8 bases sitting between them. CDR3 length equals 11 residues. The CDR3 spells CSAPDSYEQYF. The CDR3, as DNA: TGCAGTGCTCCGGACAGCTACGAGCAGTACTTC.

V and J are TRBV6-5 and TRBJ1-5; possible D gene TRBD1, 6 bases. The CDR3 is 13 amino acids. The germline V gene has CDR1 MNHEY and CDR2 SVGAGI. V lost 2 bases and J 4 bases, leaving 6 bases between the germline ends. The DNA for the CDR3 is TGTGCCAGCAGTTACGACAGGAATCAGCCCCAGCATTTT. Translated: CASSYDRNQPQHF.

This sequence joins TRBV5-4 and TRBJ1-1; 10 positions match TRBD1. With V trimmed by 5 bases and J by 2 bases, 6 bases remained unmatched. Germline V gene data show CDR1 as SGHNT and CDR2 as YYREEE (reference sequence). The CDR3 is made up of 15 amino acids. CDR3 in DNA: TGTGCCAGCAGTCGGGGGGACAGGGGTAACACTGAAGCTTTCTTT. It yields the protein CASSRGDRGNTEAFF.

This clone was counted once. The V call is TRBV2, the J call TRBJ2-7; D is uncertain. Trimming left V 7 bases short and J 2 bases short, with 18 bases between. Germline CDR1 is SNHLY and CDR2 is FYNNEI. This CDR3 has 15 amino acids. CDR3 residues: CASKKAATVTYEQYF. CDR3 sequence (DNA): TGTGCCAGCAAAAAAGCCGCAACAGTAACCTACGAGCAGTACTTC.

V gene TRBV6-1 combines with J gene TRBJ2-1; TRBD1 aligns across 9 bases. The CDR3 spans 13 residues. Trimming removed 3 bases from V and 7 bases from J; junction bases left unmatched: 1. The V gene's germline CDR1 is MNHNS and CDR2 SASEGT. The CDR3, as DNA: TGTGCCAGCAGTGACGGGACAGGGAATGAGCAGTTCTTC. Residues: CASSDGTGNEQFF.

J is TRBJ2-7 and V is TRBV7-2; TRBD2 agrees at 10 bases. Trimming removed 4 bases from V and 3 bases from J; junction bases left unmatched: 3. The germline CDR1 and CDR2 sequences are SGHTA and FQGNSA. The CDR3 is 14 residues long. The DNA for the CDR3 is TGTGCCAGCAGCTCTAGCGGGGGCGGCTACGAGCAGTACTTC. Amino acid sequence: CASSSSGGGYEQYF.

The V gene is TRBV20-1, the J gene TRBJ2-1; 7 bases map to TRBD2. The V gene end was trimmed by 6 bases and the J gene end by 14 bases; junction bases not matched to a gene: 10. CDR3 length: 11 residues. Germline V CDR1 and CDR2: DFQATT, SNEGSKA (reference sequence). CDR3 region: CSAREGRDKFF. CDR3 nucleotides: TGCAGTGCGAGGGAGGGCCGGGATAAGTTCTTC.

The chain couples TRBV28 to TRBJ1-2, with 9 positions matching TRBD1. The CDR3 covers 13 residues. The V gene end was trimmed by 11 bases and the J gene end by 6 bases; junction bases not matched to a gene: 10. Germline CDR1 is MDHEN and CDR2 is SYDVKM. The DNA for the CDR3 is TGTGCCGGCCGACCACAGGGGGCAAATGGCTACACCTTC. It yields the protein CAGRPQGANGYTF.

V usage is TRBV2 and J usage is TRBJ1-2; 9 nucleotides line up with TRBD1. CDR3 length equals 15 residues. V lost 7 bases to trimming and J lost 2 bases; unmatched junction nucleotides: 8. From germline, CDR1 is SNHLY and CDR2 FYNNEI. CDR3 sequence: CASIPDRGRNYGYTF. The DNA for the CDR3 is TGTGCCAGCATCCCGGACAGGGGTAGAAACTATGGCTACACCTTC.

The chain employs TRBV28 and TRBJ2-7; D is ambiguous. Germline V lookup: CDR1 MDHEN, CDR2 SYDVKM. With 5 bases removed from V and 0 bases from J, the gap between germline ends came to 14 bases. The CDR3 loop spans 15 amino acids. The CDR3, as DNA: TGTGCCAGCAGTAACCTAGTGAAGAACTCCTACGAGCAGTACTTC. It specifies CASSNLVKNSYEQYF. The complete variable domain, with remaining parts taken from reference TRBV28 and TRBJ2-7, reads DVKVTQSSRYLVKRTGEKVFLECVQDMDHENMFWYRQDPGLGLRLIYFSYDVKMKEKGDIPEGYSVSREKKERFSLILESASTNQTSMYLCASSNLVKNSYEQYFGPGTRLTVT.

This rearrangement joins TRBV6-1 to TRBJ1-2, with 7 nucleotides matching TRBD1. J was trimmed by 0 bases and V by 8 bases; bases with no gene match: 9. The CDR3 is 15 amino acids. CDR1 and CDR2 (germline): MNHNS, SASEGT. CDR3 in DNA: TGTGCCAGCGCCCCTTCGACAGGGCCTAACTATGGCTACACCTTC. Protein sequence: CASAPSTGPNYGYTF.

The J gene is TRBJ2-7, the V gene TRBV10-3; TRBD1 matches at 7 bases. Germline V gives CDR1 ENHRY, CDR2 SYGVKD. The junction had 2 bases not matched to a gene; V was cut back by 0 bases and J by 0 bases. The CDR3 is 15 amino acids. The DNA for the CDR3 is TGTGCCATCAGTGAGTCGGGACAGAACTCCTACGAGCAGTACTTC. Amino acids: CAISESGQNSYEQYF.

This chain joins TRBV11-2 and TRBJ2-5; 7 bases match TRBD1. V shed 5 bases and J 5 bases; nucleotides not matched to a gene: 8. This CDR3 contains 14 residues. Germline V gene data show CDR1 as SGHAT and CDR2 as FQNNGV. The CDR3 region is CASSVRQGRETQYF. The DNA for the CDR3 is TGTGCCAGCAGCGTTAGACAGGGCAGGGAGACCCAGTACTTC.

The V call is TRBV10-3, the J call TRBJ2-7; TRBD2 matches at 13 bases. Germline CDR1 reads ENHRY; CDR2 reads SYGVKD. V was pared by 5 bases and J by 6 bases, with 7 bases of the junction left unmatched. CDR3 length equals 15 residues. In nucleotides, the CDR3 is TGTGCCATCAGTACCGGGACTAGCGGGACGAGCGAGCAGTACTTC. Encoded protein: CAISTGTSGTSEQYF.

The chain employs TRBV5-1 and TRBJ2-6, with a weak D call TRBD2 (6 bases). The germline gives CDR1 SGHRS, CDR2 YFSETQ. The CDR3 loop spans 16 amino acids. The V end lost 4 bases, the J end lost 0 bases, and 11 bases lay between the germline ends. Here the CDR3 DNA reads TGCGCCAGCAGCATAACAGCGGGCTCTGGGGCCAACGTCCTGACTTTC. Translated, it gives CASSITAGSGANVLTF.

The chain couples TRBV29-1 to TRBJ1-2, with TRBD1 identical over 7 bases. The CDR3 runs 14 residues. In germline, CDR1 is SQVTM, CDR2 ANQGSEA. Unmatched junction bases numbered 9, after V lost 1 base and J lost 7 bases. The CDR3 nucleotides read TGCAGCGTTGAAGTCCCGGACAGGTTAGCTGGCTACACCTTC. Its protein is CSVEVPDRLAGYTF.

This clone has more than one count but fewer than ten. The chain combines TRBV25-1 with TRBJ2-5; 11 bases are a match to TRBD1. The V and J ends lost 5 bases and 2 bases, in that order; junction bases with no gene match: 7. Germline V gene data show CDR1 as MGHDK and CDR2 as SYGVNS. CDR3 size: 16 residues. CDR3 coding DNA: TGTGCCAGCAGTCCCCGGGACAGGGGGACTCAAGAGACCCAGTACTTC. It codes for CASSPRDRGTQETQYF.

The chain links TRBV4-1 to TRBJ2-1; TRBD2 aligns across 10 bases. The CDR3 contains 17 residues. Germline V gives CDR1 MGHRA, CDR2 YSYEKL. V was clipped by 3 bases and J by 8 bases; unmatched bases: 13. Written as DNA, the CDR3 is TGCGCCAGCAGCCAGTCTAGCGGGAGTCTTGGGTCCGATGAGCAGTTCTTC. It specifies CASSQSSGSLGSDEQFF.

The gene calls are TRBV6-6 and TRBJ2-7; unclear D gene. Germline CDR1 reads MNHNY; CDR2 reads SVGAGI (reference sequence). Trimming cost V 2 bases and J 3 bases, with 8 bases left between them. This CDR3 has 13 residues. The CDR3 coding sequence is TGTGCCAGCAGTTACCTGTCAGTCTACGAGCAGTACTTC. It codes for CASSYLSVYEQYF.